A single T cell receptor beta chain is shown here with its context. Its matching antigen is unknown. Other DNA variants within this sample encode the same CDR3. This entry is derived from a study of T cell responses to AZD1222 COVID-19 vaccine. The study, taken as a whole, reports: With two AZD1222 doses given, Spike-specific TCR breadth and depth both rose.

TCRdb's table, derived via immunoSEQ multiplex PCR, lists solely in-frame clones and lacks some. The repertoire holds 75,000 to 100,000 clones, approximately 88% seen once, with about 2.9% in the top ten. The germline V gene has CDR1 MNHEY and CDR2 SMNVEV (reference sequence). The CDR3 is made up of 15 amino acids. V shed 1 base and J shed 0 bases, with 9 bases lying between them. V gene TRBV27 combines with J gene TRBJ1-1; no clear D gene. The TCR sequence derives from an adult in good health. The source material was peripheral blood, sampled on day 0 of AZD1222 vaccination. CDR3 sequence (DNA): TGTGCCAGCAGTTTATTAGGGTCATTGAACACTGAAGCTTTCTTT. This gives the protein CASSLLGSLNTEAFF.